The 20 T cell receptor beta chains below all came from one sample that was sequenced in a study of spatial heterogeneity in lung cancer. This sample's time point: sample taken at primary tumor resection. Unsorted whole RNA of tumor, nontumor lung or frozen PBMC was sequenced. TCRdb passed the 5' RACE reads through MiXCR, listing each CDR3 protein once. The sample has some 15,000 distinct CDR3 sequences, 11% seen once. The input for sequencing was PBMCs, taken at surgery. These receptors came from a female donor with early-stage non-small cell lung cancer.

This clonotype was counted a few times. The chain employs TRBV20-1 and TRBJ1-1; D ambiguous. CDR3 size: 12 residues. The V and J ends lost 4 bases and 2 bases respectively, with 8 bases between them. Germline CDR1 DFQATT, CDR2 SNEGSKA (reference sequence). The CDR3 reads CSATTENTEAFF. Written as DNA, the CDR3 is TGCAGTGCTACCACAGAAAACACTGAAGCTTTCTTT.

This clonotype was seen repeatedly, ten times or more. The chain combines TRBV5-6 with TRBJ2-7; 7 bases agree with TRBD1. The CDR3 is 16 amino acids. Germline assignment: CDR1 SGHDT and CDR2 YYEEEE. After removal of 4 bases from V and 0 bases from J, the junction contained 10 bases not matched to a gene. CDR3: CASSPTPGGASYEQYF. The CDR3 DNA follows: TGTGCCAGCAGCCCCACGCCAGGGGGTGCCTCCTACGAGCAGTACTTC.

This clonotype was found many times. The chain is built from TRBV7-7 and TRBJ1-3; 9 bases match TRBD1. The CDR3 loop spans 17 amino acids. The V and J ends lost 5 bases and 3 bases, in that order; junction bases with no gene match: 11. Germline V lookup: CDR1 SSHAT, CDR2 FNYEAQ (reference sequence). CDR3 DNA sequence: TGTGCCAGCAGCCCCACGTTGGGGACAGGGAGTGGAAACACCATATATTTT. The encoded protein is CASSPTLGTGSGNTIYF.

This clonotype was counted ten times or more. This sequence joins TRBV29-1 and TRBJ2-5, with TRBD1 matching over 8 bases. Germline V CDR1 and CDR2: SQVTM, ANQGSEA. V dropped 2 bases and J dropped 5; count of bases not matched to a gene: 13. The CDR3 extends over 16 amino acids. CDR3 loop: CSVEKLLGQGVETQYF. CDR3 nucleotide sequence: TGCAGCGTTGAAAAATTGTTAGGACAGGGCGTGGAGACCCAGTACTTC.

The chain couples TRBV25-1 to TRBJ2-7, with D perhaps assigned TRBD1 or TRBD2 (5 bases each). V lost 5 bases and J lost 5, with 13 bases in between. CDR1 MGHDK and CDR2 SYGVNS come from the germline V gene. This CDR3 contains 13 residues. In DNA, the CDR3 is TGTGCCAGCAGTTTCAGGGAGCGCCACGAGCAGTACTTC. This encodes CASSFRERHEQYF.

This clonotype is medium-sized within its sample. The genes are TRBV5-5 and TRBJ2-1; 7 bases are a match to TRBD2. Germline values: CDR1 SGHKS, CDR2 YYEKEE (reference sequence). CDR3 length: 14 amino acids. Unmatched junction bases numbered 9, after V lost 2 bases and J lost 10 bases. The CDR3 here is CASSFGGGSGEQFF. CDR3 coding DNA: TGTGCCAGCAGCTTTGGCGGGGGTTCAGGAGAGCAGTTCTTC. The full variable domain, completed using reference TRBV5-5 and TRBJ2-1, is DAGVTQSPTHLIKTRGQQVTLRCSPISGHKSVSWYQQVLGQGPQFIFQYYEKEERGRGNFPDRFSARQFPNYSSELNVNALLLGDSALYLCASSFGGGSGEQFFGPGTRLTVL.

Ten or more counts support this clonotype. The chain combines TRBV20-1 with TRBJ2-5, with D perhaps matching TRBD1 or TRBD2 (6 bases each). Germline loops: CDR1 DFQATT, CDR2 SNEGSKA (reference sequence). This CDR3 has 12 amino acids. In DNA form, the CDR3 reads TGCAGGGCGGTAGGGGGGCAAGAGACCCAGTACTTC. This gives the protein CRAVGGQETQYF.

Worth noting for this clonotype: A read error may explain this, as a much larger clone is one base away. The CDR3 here is CANSPRTGGQPQHF. In nucleotides, the CDR3 is TGTGCCAACAGCCCTCGGACAGGGGGTCAGCCCCAGCATTTT. The chain is built from TRBV12-3 or TRBV12-4 and TRBJ1-5; 10 bases are shared with TRBD1. The junction had 9 bases not matched to a gene; V was cut back by 10 bases and J by 6 bases. The CDR3 is 14 residues long.

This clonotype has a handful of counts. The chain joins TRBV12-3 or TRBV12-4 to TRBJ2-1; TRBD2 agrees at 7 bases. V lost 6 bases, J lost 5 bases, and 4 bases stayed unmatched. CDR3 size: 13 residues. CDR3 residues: CASSLGTNNEQFF. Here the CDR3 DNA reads TGTGCCAGCAGCCTCGGGACTAACAATGAGCAGTTCTTC.

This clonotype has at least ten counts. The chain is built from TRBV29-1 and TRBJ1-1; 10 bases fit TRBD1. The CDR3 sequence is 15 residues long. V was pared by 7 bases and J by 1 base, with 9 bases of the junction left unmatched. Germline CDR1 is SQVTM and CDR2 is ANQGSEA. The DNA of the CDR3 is TGCAGCGCTTCCGGGACAGGGGCAGGGAACACTGAAGCTTTCTTT. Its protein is CSASGTGAGNTEAFF.

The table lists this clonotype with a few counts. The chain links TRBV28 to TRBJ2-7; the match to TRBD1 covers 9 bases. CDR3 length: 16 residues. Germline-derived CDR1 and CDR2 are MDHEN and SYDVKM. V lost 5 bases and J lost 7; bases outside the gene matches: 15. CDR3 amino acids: CASSPPGGTGINEQYF. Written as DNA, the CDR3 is TGTGCCAGCAGTCCCCCCGGGGGGACAGGGATAAATGAGCAGTACTTC.

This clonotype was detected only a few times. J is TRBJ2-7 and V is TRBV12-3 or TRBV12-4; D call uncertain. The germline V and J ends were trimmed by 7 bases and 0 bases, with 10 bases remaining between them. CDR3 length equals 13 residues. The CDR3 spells CASTLKASYEQYF. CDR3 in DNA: TGTGCCAGCACTTTGAAGGCCTCCTACGAGCAGTACTTC.

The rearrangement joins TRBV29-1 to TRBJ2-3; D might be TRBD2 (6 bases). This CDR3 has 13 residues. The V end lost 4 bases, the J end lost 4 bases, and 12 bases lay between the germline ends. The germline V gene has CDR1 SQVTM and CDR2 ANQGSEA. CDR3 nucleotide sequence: TGCAGCGTTGGGCGGGACTTTCCAGATACGCAGTATTTT. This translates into CSVGRDFPDTQYF.

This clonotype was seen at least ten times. DNA of the CDR3: TGCAGTGCTGTCGACAGGGCCACGGCAACTAATGAAAAACTGTTTTTT. Translated, it gives CSAVDRATATNEKLFF. The chain combines TRBV20-1 with TRBJ1-4, with TRBD1 matching over 7 bases. Germline V lookup: CDR1 DFQATT, CDR2 SNEGSKA (reference sequence). The CDR3 totals 16 residues. V lost 5 bases, J lost 0 bases, and 9 bases stayed unmatched.

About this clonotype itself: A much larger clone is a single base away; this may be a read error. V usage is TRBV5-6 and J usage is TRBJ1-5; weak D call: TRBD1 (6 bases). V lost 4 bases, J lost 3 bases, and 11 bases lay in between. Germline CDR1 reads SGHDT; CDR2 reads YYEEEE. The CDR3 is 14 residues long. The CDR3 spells CASSGGGDNQPQHF. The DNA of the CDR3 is TGTGCCAGCAGCGGAGGGGGTGACAATCAGCCCCAGCATTTT.

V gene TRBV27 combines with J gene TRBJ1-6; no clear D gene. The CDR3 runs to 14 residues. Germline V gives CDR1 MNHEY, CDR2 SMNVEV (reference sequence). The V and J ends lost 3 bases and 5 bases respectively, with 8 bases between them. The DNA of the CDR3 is TGTGCCAGCAGTTTGACGGCCGATAATTCACCCCTCCACTTT. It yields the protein CASSLTADNSPLHF.

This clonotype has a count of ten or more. CDR3 nucleotide sequence: TGTGCCAGCTTTCATGGCTACACCTTC. Its protein product is CASFHGYTF. The chain has TRBV9 and TRBJ1-2; D uncertain. Germline V gene lookup returns CDR1 SGDLS and CDR2 YYNGEE. V lost 7 bases, J lost 6 bases, and 4 bases lay in between. This CDR3 comprises 9 residues.

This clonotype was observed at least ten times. The CDR3 spells CASSRGPNEKLFF. The CDR3 coding sequence is TGTGCCAGCAGCCGCGGACCTAATGAAAAACTGTTTTTT. The rearrangement uses TRBV27 and TRBJ1-4; D is unclear. V was pared by 6 bases and J by 3 bases, with 8 bases between. Germline V gene data show CDR1 as MNHEY and CDR2 as SMNVEV (reference sequence). CDR3 length: 13 amino acids.

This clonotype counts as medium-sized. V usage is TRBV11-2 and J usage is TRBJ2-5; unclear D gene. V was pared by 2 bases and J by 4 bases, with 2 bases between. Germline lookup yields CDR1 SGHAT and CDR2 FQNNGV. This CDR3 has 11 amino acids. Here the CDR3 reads CASSLLETQYF. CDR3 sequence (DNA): TGTGCCAGCAGCTTACTAGAGACCCAGTACTTC. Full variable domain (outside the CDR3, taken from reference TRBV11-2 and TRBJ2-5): EAGVAQSPRYKIIEKRQSVAFWCNPISGHATLYWYQQILGQGPKLLIQFQNNGVVDDSQLPKDRFSAERLKGVDSTLKIQPAKLEDSAVYLCASSLLETQYFGPGTRLLVL.

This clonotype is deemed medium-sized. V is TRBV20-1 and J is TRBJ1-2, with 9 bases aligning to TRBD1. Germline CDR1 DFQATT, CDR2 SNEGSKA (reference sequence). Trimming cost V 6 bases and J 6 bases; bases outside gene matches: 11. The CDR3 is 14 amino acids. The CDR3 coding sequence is TGCAGTGCAACACCCGGGACAGGGTATGATGGCTACACCTTC. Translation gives CSATPGTGYDGYTF.